The next 21 T cell receptor beta chains were all read from a single sample in a study of beta chain features in type 1 diabetes. TCRB transcripts that were expressed got sequenced, as all of the isolated RNA had been reverse transcribed. Data came from immunoSEQ multiplex PCR; TCRdb stores just in-frame clones and leaves some out. The repertoire holds some 150,000 clones, with approximately 10% as singletons. The sequenced sample was central memory CD4+ T cells from blood. The receptors derive from a woman aged 40 to 49 in good health.

V is TRBV19 and J is TRBJ2-7; D is unresolved. Trimming removed 3 bases from V and 0 bases from J, with 12 bases in between. The CDR3 covers 15 residues. Germline CDR1 LNHDA, CDR2 SQIVND (reference sequence). Here the CDR3 reads CASSIFPGSSYEQYF. CDR3 sequence (DNA): TGTGCCAGTAGTATCTTTCCGGGTTCCTCCTACGAGCAGTACTTC.

This clone occurred once. The V call is TRBV6-6, the J call TRBJ2-7; D not resolved. The ends were cut back, 6 bases at V and 3 bases at J, with 18 bases in the middle. This CDR3 has 15 residues. Per germline, CDR1 MNHNY and CDR2 SVGAGI (reference sequence). CDR3 nucleotides: TGTGCCAGCAGCCTCGACTCGGGTGATGTCTACGAGCAGTACTTC. Translating gives CASSLDSGDVYEQYF.

V is TRBV5-4 and J is TRBJ2-3; 9 bases fit TRBD2. The germline gives CDR1 SGHNT, CDR2 YYREEE (reference sequence). The CDR3 is 17 residues long. V lost 6 bases, J lost 2 bases, and 13 bases stayed unmatched. The CDR3 is CASTRGIAGGATDTQYF. Written as DNA, the CDR3 is TGTGCCAGCACCCGGGGAATCGCGGGGGGGGCCACAGATACGCAGTATTTT. Drawing the rest from reference TRBV5-4 and TRBJ2-3, the complete variable domain is ETGVTQSPTHLIKTRGQQVTLRCSSQSGHNTVSWYQQALGQGPQFIFQYYREEENGRGNFPPRFSGLQFPNYSSELNVNALELDDSALYLCASTRGIAGGATDTQYFGPGTRLTVL.

This clone was seen many times. CDR3 bases: TGTGCCAGCAGTTTATCCACGACAGGACCTTCGTATGGCTACACCTTC. Translation: CASSLSTTGPSYGYTF. The genes are TRBV28 and TRBJ1-2; weak D call: TRBD1 (6 bases). The CDR3 covers 16 residues. Germline V gene lookup returns CDR1 MDHEN and CDR2 SYDVKM. Trimming stripped 1 base from V and 5 bases from J, with 17 bases between.

The chain links TRBV7-8 to TRBJ2-7, with 16 positions matching TRBD2. The CDR3 length is 20 residues. The V and J ends lost 2 bases and 0 bases, in that order; junction bases with no gene match: 10. Germline assignment: CDR1 SGHVS and CDR2 FQNEAQ. The CDR3 bases are TGTGCCAGCAGCTTATTCACCTCGGGACTAGCGGGGGGGCCCTCCTACGAGCAGTACTTC. Translated, it gives CASSLFTSGLAGGPSYEQYF.

The chain combines TRBV7-2 with TRBJ2-1; 10 nucleotides line up with TRBD2. The CDR3 length is 15 residues. Per germline, CDR1 SGHTA and CDR2 FQGNSA. After removal of 6 bases from V and 10 bases from J, the junction contained 12 bases not matched to a gene. The CDR3: CASSISGGGWYEQFF. The DNA for the CDR3 is TGTGCCAGCAGTATCAGCGGGGGGGGATGGTACGAGCAGTTCTTC.

This clone has more than one count but fewer than ten. The chain links TRBV25-1 to TRBJ2-3; tentatively, D is TRBD1 (6 bases). This CDR3 spans 14 amino acids. CDR1 and CDR2 (germline): MGHDK, SYGVNS. Trimming shortened V by 4 bases and J by 5 bases, and 13 bases separated the two germline ends. The CDR3 DNA follows: TGTGCCAGCAGTGGCAGGGGTAATGTAGATACGCAGTATTTT. Protein: CASSGRGNVDTQYF. The whole variable domain, filled in from reference TRBV25-1 and TRBJ2-3, reads EADIYQTPRYLVIGTGKKITLECSQTMGHDKMYWYQQDPGMELHLIHYSYGVNSTEKGDLSSESTVSRIRTEHFPLTLESARPSHTSQYLCASSGRGNVDTQYFGPGTRLTVL.

Concerning this clone itself: Different DNA sequences within this sample yield the same CDR3. The chain carries TRBV7-8 and TRBJ1-2, with a tentative D call TRBD1 (6 bases). CDR3 length equals 16 residues. Trimming removed 1 base at V and 1 base at J, with 13 bases between. Germline CDR1 is SGHVS and CDR2 is FQNEAQ. CDR3 protein: CASSLEGGRGNYGYTF. The CDR3 nucleotides are TGTGCCAGCAGCTTAGAAGGGGGAAGGGGTAACTATGGCTACACCTTC.

This clone occurred a few times. This chain uses TRBV4-3 with TRBJ2-3; 7 nucleotides agree with TRBD1. The germline V gene has CDR1 LGHNA and CDR2 YSLEER. V shed 3 bases and J 2 bases; nucleotides not matched to a gene: 2. There are 14 residues in the CDR3. The CDR3 is CASSQGQSTDTQYF. The CDR3 nucleotides read TGCGCCAGCAGCCAGGGACAGTCCACAGATACGCAGTATTTT.

The chain joins TRBV10-2 to TRBJ2-1; D perhaps matches TRBD2 (6 bases). Looked up from germline, CDR1 is WSHSY and CDR2 is SAAADI. This CDR3 spans 12 amino acids. The V end lost 10 bases, the J end lost 12 bases, and 19 bases lay between the germline ends. The CDR3 nucleotides are TGCGCCACCTACGGGACTTACGGAGGGCAGTTCTTC. Translation: CATYGTYGGQFF.

The gene calls are TRBV7-2 and TRBJ2-4; 11 bases agree with TRBD2. Germline loops: CDR1 SGHTA, CDR2 FQGNSA. V lost 4 bases, J lost 0 bases, and 5 bases stayed unmatched. The CDR3 loop spans 17 amino acids. The CDR3 DNA follows: TGTGCCAGCAGCTCCCCTAGCGGGGGGCTAGCCAAAAACATTCAGTACTTC. Its protein is CASSSPSGGLAKNIQYF.

The chain has TRBV5-1 and TRBJ2-3; 11 nucleotides match TRBD2. The ends lost 3 bases at V and 5 bases at J; junction bases unmatched: 11. Germline V lookup: CDR1 SGHRS, CDR2 YFSETQ. This CDR3 spans 17 amino acids. CDR3 loop: CASSSPPASGGRDTQYF. The CDR3 DNA reads TGCGCCAGCAGCTCTCCGCCAGCTAGCGGGGGGCGAGATACGCAGTATTTT.

This clone has more than one count but fewer than ten. V and J are TRBV10-3 and TRBJ2-3, with D possibly being TRBD2 (6 bases). Germline V gives CDR1 ENHRY, CDR2 SYGVKD. The V end was cut by 6 bases, the J end by 6 bases, with 13 bases between. The CDR3 covers 13 residues. Here the CDR3 reads CAIRGGRGDTQYF. In DNA, the CDR3 is TGTGCCATCAGGGGCGGCCGGGGGGATACGCAGTATTTT.

This chain links TRBV18 with TRBJ2-5; possible D gene TRBD1, 6 bases. The CDR3 sequence is 14 residues long. The germline V and J ends were trimmed by 2 bases and 3 bases, with 10 bases remaining between them. Per the germline V gene, CDR1 is KGHSH and CDR2 is LQKENI. In DNA, the CDR3 is TGTGCCAGCTCACCAGTGGCAGGGGAAGAGACCCAGTACTTC. This translates into CASSPVAGEETQYF.

This clone was counted many times. The chain has TRBV18 and TRBJ1-2, with D possibly matching TRBD1 (6 bases). The CDR3 sequence is 12 residues long. The V gene's germline CDR1 is KGHSH and CDR2 LQKENI. V was shortened by 6 bases and J by 6 bases, with 11 bases between the two germline ends. CDR3 DNA sequence: TGTGCCAGCTCGATCAGGGGAGATGGCTACACCTTC. This translates into CASSIRGDGYTF.

The chain is built from TRBV19 and TRBJ2-5; perhaps TRBD2 as D (6 bases). Trimming took 0 bases from V and 7 from J, leaving 15 bases between them. This CDR3 has 15 residues. Germline CDR1 reads LNHDA; CDR2 reads SQIVND (reference sequence). In DNA form, the CDR3 reads TGTGCCAGTAGTATAGATAGCGGATCAGGCGGGACCCAGTACTTC. Amino acid sequence: CASSIDSGSGGTQYF.

This sequence joins TRBV5-1 and TRBJ2-7; TRBD1 matches at 8 bases. V lost 3 bases to trimming and J lost 7 bases; unmatched junction nucleotides: 9. Germline-derived CDR1 and CDR2 are SGHRS and YFSETQ. This CDR3 is built from 14 residues. The CDR3: CASSSGQGYEEQYF. As DNA, the CDR3 is TGCGCCAGCAGCTCCGGACAGGGATATGAGGAGCAGTACTTC. Drawing the rest from reference TRBV5-1 and TRBJ2-7, the complete variable domain is KAGVTQTPRYLIKTRGQQVTLSCSPISGHRSVSWYQQTPGQGLQFLFEYFSETQRNKGNFPGRFSGRQFSNSRSEMNVSTLELGDSALYLCASSSGQGYEEQYFGPGTRLTVT.

This clone showed up many times. One end of the junction does not line up with germline, which may come from a read error. V and J are TRBV19 and TRBJ2-7; TRBD1 aligns across 9 bases. The germline gives CDR1 LNHDA, CDR2 SQIVND (reference sequence). The CDR3 contains 9 residues. The CDR3 spells CASSWTGDF. As DNA, the CDR3 is TGTGCCAGTAGCTGGACAGGGGACTTC. The variable domain in full, completed from reference TRBV19 and TRBJ2-7, reads DGGITQSPKYLFRKEGQNVTLSCEQNLNHDAMYWYRQDPGQGLRLIYYSQIVNDFQKGDIAEGYSVSREKKESFPLTVTSAQKNPTAFYLCASSWTGDFGPGTRLTVT.

This clone was found a few times. The chain recombines TRBV7-2 with TRBJ2-5; D is unresolved. V was trimmed by 1 base and J by 2 bases, leaving 5 bases between them. CDR1 is SGHTA and CDR2 is FQGNSA in the germline V gene. The CDR3 runs 13 residues. CDR3 sequence: CASSLVPQETQYF. DNA for the CDR3: TGTGCCAGCAGCTTAGTCCCTCAAGAGACCCAGTACTTC. Filled out from reference TRBV7-2 and TRBJ2-5, the complete variable domain reads GAGVSQSPSNKVTEKGKDVELRCDPISGHTALYWYRQSLGQGLEFLIYFQGNSAPDKSGLPSDRFSAERTGGSVSTLTIQRTQQEDSAVYLCASSLVPQETQYFGPGTRLLVL.

This clone was counted ten times or more. The chain recombines TRBV7-2 with TRBJ1-5; tentative D call: TRBD1 (5 bases). The CDR3 is 13 amino acids. The germline gives CDR1 SGHTA, CDR2 FQGNSA. V shed 0 bases and J shed 11 bases, with 11 bases lying between them. CDR3 residues: CASSLAGGASQHF. CDR3 in DNA: TGTGCCAGCAGCTTAGCGGGAGGGGCGTCCCAGCATTTT. The full variable domain, in which reference TRBV7-2 and TRBJ1-5 provide the parts outside the CDR3, is GAGVSQSPSNKVTEKGKDVELRCDPISGHTALYWYRQSLGQGLEFLIYFQGNSAPDKSGLPSDRFSAERTGGSVSTLTIQRTQQEDSAVYLCASSLAGGASQHFGDGTRLSIL.

The sample holds a few counts of this clone. This sequence joins TRBV14 and TRBJ2-3; the match to TRBD1 covers 9 bases. After removal of 0 bases from V and 4 bases from J, the junction contained 5 bases not matched to a gene. CDR1 is SGHDN and CDR2 is FVKESK in the germline V gene. CDR3 size: 16 residues. CDR3 in amino acids: CASSQDLGQGADTQYF. CDR3 bases: TGTGCCAGCAGCCAAGATTTGGGACAGGGAGCAGATACGCAGTATTTT.